This record covers a single T cell receptor beta chain. Its antigen is as yet unknown. Trimming took 0 bases from V and 6 from J; bases not matched to a gene: 7. Germline V gene lookup returns CDR1 SEHNR and CDR2 FQNEAQ (reference sequence). The CDR3 runs to 15 residues. This entry comes from a study of cytomegalovirus exposure and HLA in healthy donors. Study overall: Early release data held tens of millions of unique TCRs from HLA-typed donors. Study-wide results and caveats: In vitro assays verified that a few CMV-associated chains recognized CMV antigens specifically. TCR beta sequences reportedly predicted the HLA-A and HLA-B alleles of most subjects accurately.

The PCR made use of 60 Vbeta and 13 Jbeta primers. Libraries were prepared by immunoSEQ multiplex PCR; TCRdb keeps only in-frame clonotypes and omits some of them. The table records more than 110,000 clones, 80% to 85% of them present only once. This rearrangement joins TRBV7-9 to TRBJ2-7; TRBD2 agrees at 8 bases. This TCR was recovered from a male donor in good health and CMV-seropositive. The sample comprised PBMCs. CDR3 region: CASSLANGLAGEQYF. In nucleotides, the CDR3 is TGTGCCAGCAGCTTAGCGAATGGACTAGCAGGCGAGCAGTACTTC.